Listed here are 29 T cell receptor beta chains from one sample, sequenced in a study of CD8 T cells in ankylosing spondylitis. TCRdb processed the 5' RACE reads anew with MiXCR; each CDR3 protein has one entry. The sample lists approximately 220,000 distinct CDR3 sequences, roughly 24% occurring once. The sample consisted of blood, either unsorted or a sorted T cell fraction (not recorded which). All receptors derive from a male donor with ankylosing spondylitis or in good health (not recorded which).

This clonotype appeared many times. This chain uses TRBV12-3 or TRBV12-4 with TRBJ2-3, with 12 bases aligning to TRBD2. V trimming: 8 bases; J trimming: 3 bases; junction bases outside the gene matches: 3. CDR3 size: 14 residues. The CDR3 nucleotides are TGTGCCAGCGTGACTAGCGGGAGAACAGATACGCAGTATTTT. Protein sequence: CASVTSGRTDTQYF.

V gene TRBV20-1 combines with J gene TRBJ2-7, with D perhaps TRBD2 (5 bases). This CDR3 region has 14 residues. The ends were cut back, 0 bases at V and 2 bases at J, with 11 bases in the middle. CDR1 and CDR2 from the germline V gene are DFQATT and SNEGSKA (reference sequence). The CDR3 region is CSAREGSATYEQYF. The CDR3 nucleotides are TGCAGTGCTAGAGAGGGTAGCGCTACCTACGAGCAGTACTTC.

This clonotype was observed a few times. The chain has TRBV5-1 and TRBJ2-7; D is perhaps TRBD1 or TRBD2 (6 bases each). V lost 3 bases, J lost 4 bases, and 11 bases lay in between. The V gene's germline CDR1 is SGHRS and CDR2 YFSETQ. The CDR3 is 13 residues long. This CDR3 is CASSSDSGYEQYF. CDR3 sequence (DNA): TGCGCCAGCAGCTCGGACAGCGGGTACGAGCAGTACTTC.

The J gene is TRBJ1-3, the V gene TRBV10-3; tentatively, D is TRBD1 (5 bases). V dropped 2 bases and J dropped 2 bases, with 13 bases sitting between them. Germline assignment: CDR1 ENHRY and CDR2 SYGVKD. The length of the CDR3 is 16 residues. The CDR3 region is CAISEGWGVAGNTIYF. The CDR3 nucleotides read TGTGCCATCAGTGAGGGTTGGGGGGTCGCTGGAAACACCATATATTTT.

This clonotype was counted ten times or more. The chain employs TRBV29-1 and TRBJ2-3; 10 bases map to TRBD2. This CDR3 contains 16 residues. With 6 bases clipped from V and 2 bases from J, the junction kept 11 bases outside the gene matches. Germline V gene lookup returns CDR1 SQVTM and CDR2 ANQGSEA. CDR3 nucleotide sequence: TGCAGCGTGCGCGGGCTAGCGGGAGCCTCCACAGATACGCAGTATTTT. Its translation: CSVRGLAGASTDTQYF.

There are a few counts of this clonotype. The rearrangement joins TRBV29-1 to TRBJ2-7, with 7 bases matching TRBD2. Germline trimming cut 4 bases from V and 3 bases from J; bases unmatched to any gene: 3. Germline CDR1 is SQVTM and CDR2 is ANQGSEA. CDR3 length: 12 residues. The CDR3 here is CSVGRDYYEQYF. The CDR3 region has the DNA TGCAGCGTTGGCCGGGACTACTACGAGCAGTACTTC.

The table lists this clonotype with many counts. The genes are TRBV5-1 and TRBJ2-7, with D perhaps TRBD1 (7 bases). V shed 0 bases and J shed 3 bases, with 16 bases lying between them. CDR3 length: 16 residues. Germline CDR1 SGHRS, CDR2 YFSETQ. As DNA, the CDR3 is TGCGCCAGCAGCTTGGCCCCAGGGGGGACAGACTACGAGCAGTACTTC. Protein sequence: CASSLAPGGTDYEQYF.

This clonotype was observed at least ten times. The J gene is TRBJ1-2, the V gene TRBV20-1; 7 bases map to TRBD1. The ends lost 7 bases at V and 0 bases at J; junction bases unmatched: 5. The CDR3 runs to 13 residues. Germline CDR1 is DFQATT and CDR2 is SNEGSKA (reference sequence). The CDR3 reads CSVRDSPNYGYTF. For the CDR3, the DNA is TGCAGTGTCCGGGACAGCCCTAACTATGGCTACACCTTC.

This rearrangement joins TRBV5-1 to TRBJ2-7, with D perhaps matching TRBD1 (7 bases). Germline V CDR1 and CDR2: SGHRS, YFSETQ. CDR3 size: 13 residues. The germline V and J ends were trimmed by 1 base and 6 bases, with 11 bases remaining between them. Written as DNA, the CDR3 is TGCGCCAGCAGCTTGCAGGGGGAGGCCGAGCAGTACTTC. This encodes CASSLQGEAEQYF.

This rearrangement joins TRBV28 to TRBJ1-1; D uncertain. The CDR3 extends over 12 amino acids. With 6 bases removed from V and 8 bases from J, the gap between germline ends came to 13 bases. In germline, CDR1 is MDHEN, CDR2 SYDVKM. The CDR3 loop is CASRLFTGEAFF. The CDR3 nucleotides are TGTGCCAGCAGACTCTTTACGGGAGAAGCTTTCTTT.

This clonotype appeared many times. V usage is TRBV5-1 and J usage is TRBJ2-5, with no clear D. CDR3 length: 12 amino acids. V lost 1 base to trimming and J lost 1 base, with 2 bases between them. Germline V CDR1 and CDR2: SGHRS, YFSETQ. The CDR3: CASSLSQETQYF. The CDR3 nucleotides are TGCGCCAGCAGCTTGTCCCAAGAGACCCAGTACTTC.

This clonotype was recorded many times. CDR3 nucleotide sequence: TGTGCCAGCAGCGTACCCCGTGGGGCGAATGGCTACACCTTC. Amino acids: CASSVPRGANGYTF. V gene TRBV9 combines with J gene TRBJ1-2; maybe TRBD1 (5 bases). The CDR3 totals 14 residues. Trimming took 1 base from V and 6 from J, leaving 13 bases between them. Germline V gene lookup returns CDR1 SGDLS and CDR2 YYNGEE. Drawing the rest from reference TRBV9 and TRBJ1-2, the complete variable domain is DSGVTQTPKHLITATGQRVTLRCSPRSGDLSVYWYQQSLDQGLQFLIQYYNGEERAKGNILERFSAQQFPDLHSELNLSSLELGDSALYFCASSVPRGANGYTFGSGTRLTVV.

This clonotype was detected many times. V gene TRBV4-1 combines with J gene TRBJ2-7; D might be TRBD1 (6 bases). The V gene's germline CDR1 is MGHRA and CDR2 YSYEKL. This CDR3 comprises 16 residues. The V end lost 5 bases, the J end lost 3 bases, and 20 bases lay between the germline ends. This chain's CDR3 is CASSYVPRDNDYEQYF. The CDR3 region has the DNA TGCGCCAGCAGCTACGTCCCCCGGGACAACGACTACGAGCAGTACTTC.

The sample holds many counts of this clonotype. This rearrangement joins TRBV6-1 to TRBJ1-3; D gene uncertain. Germline CDR1 MNHNS, CDR2 SASEGT. The CDR3 contains 14 residues. V lost 6 bases and J 4 bases, leaving 13 bases between the germline ends. The CDR3 is CASSGSWEGNTIYF. CDR3 in DNA: TGTGCCAGCAGCGGGTCCTGGGAGGGAAACACCATATATTTT.

The chain employs TRBV6-1 and TRBJ1-1; D is perhaps TRBD1 (5 bases). The CDR3 length is 14 residues. The germline gives CDR1 MNHNS, CDR2 SASEGT. V lost 8 bases to trimming and J lost 1 base, with 14 bases between them. The CDR3 DNA reads TGTGCCAGCCGGAGACAGCAGGGGAACACTGAAGCTTTCTTT. Protein sequence: CASRRQQGNTEAFF.

The sample holds many counts of this clonotype. V is TRBV5-6 and J is TRBJ2-3; D is undetermined. V was cut by 4 bases and J by 0 bases, with 12 bases left in between. The CDR3 totals 15 residues. The V gene's germline CDR1 is SGHDT and CDR2 YYEEEE. CDR3 in DNA: TGTGCCAGCAGCCTACGGTCTACTAGCACAGATACGCAGTATTTT. Protein product: CASSLRSTSTDTQYF.

CDR3 sequence reads: CASSLKSRQGYEQFF. DNA of the CDR3: TGTGCCAGCAGTTTGAAGTCGAGACAGGGCTATGAGCAGTTCTTC. The V gene is TRBV12-3 or TRBV12-4, the J gene TRBJ2-1, with 7 bases identical to TRBD1. This CDR3 is built from 15 residues. V trimming: 3 bases; J trimming: 8 bases; junction bases outside the gene matches: 10.

This clonotype has only a few counts. V usage is TRBV6-5 and J usage is TRBJ2-3, with D uncertain. This CDR3 has 16 residues. The germline gives CDR1 MNHEY, CDR2 SVGAGI. Trimming shortened V by 2 bases and J by 1 base, and 13 bases separated the two germline ends. The CDR3 reads CASSYRGKDRTDTQYF. The CDR3, as DNA: TGTGCCAGCAGTTACCGAGGAAAGGACCGCACAGATACGCAGTATTTT.

The sample holds many counts of this clonotype. This rearrangement joins TRBV7-9 to TRBJ2-7, with D possibly being TRBD1 (5 bases). V lost 1 base to trimming and J lost 3 bases, with 10 bases between them. Germline lookup yields CDR1 SEHNR and CDR2 FQNEAQ (reference sequence). CDR3 length: 14 residues. CDR3 sequence reads: CASSLEVDSYEQYF. CDR3 in DNA: TGTGCCAGCAGCTTAGAGGTCGACAGCTACGAGCAGTACTTC.

This clonotype was observed at least ten times. This rearrangement joins TRBV5-5 to TRBJ2-7; 8 bases align to TRBD2. J was trimmed by 1 base and V by 2 bases; bases with no gene match: 5. Looked up from germline, CDR1 is SGHKS and CDR2 is YYEKEE (reference sequence). This CDR3 spans 15 amino acids. The CDR3 nucleotides read TGTGCCAGCAGCTTTCGTAGCGGGACATCCTACGAGCAGTACTTC. It specifies CASSFRSGTSYEQYF.

The rearrangement uses TRBV12-3 or TRBV12-4 and TRBJ2-2; unclear D gene. CDR3 size: 15 residues. V was clipped by 3 bases and J by 5 bases, with 13 bases between them. The CDR3 protein is CASSFRTPGTGELFF. CDR3 coding DNA: TGTGCCAGCAGTTTCAGGACCCCGGGTACCGGGGAGCTGTTTTTT.

This clonotype was recorded many times. The chain has TRBV5-5 and TRBJ1-4; D perhaps matches TRBD1 (5 bases). The length of the CDR3 is 13 residues. The V end lost 4 bases, the J end lost 7 bases, and 11 bases lay between the germline ends. Per germline, CDR1 SGHKS and CDR2 YYEKEE (reference sequence). This CDR3 reads CASSATEGEKLFF. The CDR3 DNA reads as TGTGCCAGCAGCGCGACAGAAGGTGAAAAACTGTTTTTT. The full variable domain, rest sourced from reference TRBV5-5 and TRBJ1-4, is DAGVTQSPTHLIKTRGQQVTLRCSPISGHKSVSWYQQVLGQGPQFIFQYYEKEERGRGNFPDRFSARQFPNYSSELNVNALLLGDSALYLCASSATEGEKLFFGSGTQLSVL.

This clonotype was seen at least ten times. One junction end does not reproduce the germline sequence, and a read error may be involved. The V gene is TRBV5-1, the J gene TRBJ1-1, with D unresolved. This CDR3 contains 13 residues. Germline V gene data show CDR1 as SGHRS and CDR2 as YFSETQ. CDR3 loop: CASSLGVNTEAFF. CDR3 nucleotide sequence: TGTGCCAGCAGCCTTGGGGTGAACACTGAAGCTTTCTTT.

This rearrangement joins TRBV10-3 to TRBJ2-1; no clear D gene. From germline, CDR1 is ENHRY and CDR2 SYGVKD. The CDR3 has 14 amino acids. Deletions cut 3 bases from V and 2 bases from J, with 8 bases between. The CDR3 region has the DNA TGTGCCATCAGTGACGTCTATCCCTACAATGAGCAGTTCTTC. Amino acids: CAISDVYPYNEQFF.

This clonotype came up a few times. The chain has TRBV20-1 and TRBJ2-6, with 13 bases that match TRBD2. The junction had 9 bases not matched to a gene; V was cut back by 5 bases and J by 2 bases. This CDR3 region has 18 residues. Germline lookup yields CDR1 DFQATT and CDR2 SNEGSKA (reference sequence). The CDR3 DNA is TGCAGTGCTTCCCGACTAGCGGGAGGCCTCCCTGGGGCCAACGTCCTGACTTTC. This translates into CSASRLAGGLPGANVLTF.

The chain has TRBV6-5 and TRBJ1-1; no firm D call. The CDR3 totals 16 residues. V lost 0 bases to trimming and J lost 2 bases, with 13 bases between them. Per the germline V gene, CDR1 is MNHEY and CDR2 is SVGAGI. CDR3: CASSYSTRAGNTEAFF. In DNA, the CDR3 is TGTGCCAGCAGTTACTCTACCCGGGCAGGAAACACTGAAGCTTTCTTT.

This clonotype was observed at least ten times. The rearrangement joins TRBV4-3 to TRBJ2-1; D is unclear. CDR3 length equals 16 residues. V lost 1 base and J lost 0, with 10 bases in between. Germline lookup yields CDR1 LGHNA and CDR2 YSLEER. CDR3 DNA sequence: TGCGCCAGCAGCCAAGGAGACGCCCGCTCCTACAATGAGCAGTTCTTC. Protein sequence: CASSQGDARSYNEQFF.

The chain couples TRBV28 to TRBJ2-5; 7 positions agree with TRBD1. The CDR3 spans 13 residues. V was clipped by 6 bases and J by 5 bases; unmatched bases: 6. Germline assignment: CDR1 MDHEN and CDR2 SYDVKM. The CDR3 DNA reads TGTGCCAGCAGACAGGGGTCCTGGGAGACCCAGTACTTC. Its protein is CASRQGSWETQYF.

This clonotype was counted between two and nine times. This sequence joins TRBV3-1 and TRBJ1-1, with 9 bases fitting TRBD1. The CDR3 runs 16 residues. V shed 4 bases and J 4 bases; nucleotides not matched to a gene: 10. Germline V gene lookup returns CDR1 LGHDT and CDR2 YNNKEL (reference sequence). CDR3 amino acids: CASSRGQGWEGTEAFF. The CDR3 bases are TGTGCCAGCAGCCGCGGACAGGGGTGGGAAGGCACTGAAGCTTTCTTT.